What follows is one TCR beta chain and its context. This sample is drawn from a study of blood T cell repertoires in COVID-19. In the study overall: COVID-19 samples from acute and convalescent phases originated in the United States, Italy and Spain. From T cells, B-cell-depleted T cells, or PBMCs came the material, which was cDNA or gDNA.

Under the authors' procedure: From reference gene primer amplification, estimates of nucleated cell counts were derived. Here immunoSEQ multiplex PCR was the method, and the copy in TCRdb shows in-frame clones only, minus some. That table furnishes V, J and clone size, whereas the DNA furnished D and trimming. The table lists hundreds of thousands of clones, over 70% of them singletons. Sequenced material: peripheral blood. The clonotype originates from a woman of 80 years or more with acute or convalescent COVID-19.

In DNA, the CDR3 is TGCGCCAGCAGCCAAGTGGGGGGACGCCGAAGGCTCAATGAGCAGTTCTTC. This codes for CASSQVGGRRRLNEQFF. The V and J genes are TRBV4-1 and TRBJ2-1, with TRBD2 as a possible D gene (6 bases). Trimming removed 1 base at V and 6 bases at J, with 19 bases between. The CDR3 runs to 17 residues. Germline assignment: CDR1 MGHRA and CDR2 YSYEKL.